The next 18 T cell receptor beta chains were all read from a single sample in a study of T-cell memory formation after mild COVID-19. TCRdb recomputed calls from the 5' RACE reads with MiXCR, one row per CDR3 protein. The profile covers 450,000 to 700,000 distinct CDR3 sequences, with over 15% appearing a single time and 12% taken by the ten largest. Specimen: PBMCs or a T cell subset sorted from them (not recorded which). The receptors derive from an adult woman who had mild COVID-19 (a few samples of this study predate the infection). Cell type and time point are not known.

This clonotype was detected only a few times. The CDR3 region is CAWSRMFTGELFF. Here the CDR3 DNA reads TGTGCCTGGAGTAGGATGTTCACCGGGGAGCTGTTTTTT. The rearrangement links TRBV30 to TRBJ2-2; the D is unclear. Germline lookup yields CDR1 GTSNPN and CDR2 SVGIG (reference sequence). The CDR3 is made up of 13 amino acids. V lost 2 bases, J lost 4 bases, and 8 bases lay in between.

Concerning this clonotype: A read error is likely, as this CDR3 ends without the conserved phenylalanine or tryptophan. The chain couples TRBV7-8 to TRBJ1-1; D uncertain. The CDR3 runs 13 residues. Germline assignment: CDR1 SGHVS and CDR2 FQNEAQ. Deletions cut 7 bases from V and 1 base from J, with 10 bases between. The CDR3 region has the DNA TGTGCCAGCAAAGGGCTTTCGAACACTGAAGCTTTCTCT. Protein sequence: CASKGLSNTEAFS.

In its sample, this clonotype was seen a few times. The chain recombines TRBV2 with TRBJ1-6; the match to TRBD1 covers 9 bases. Trimming took 4 bases from V and 12 from J; bases not matched to a gene: 13. This CDR3 region has 16 residues. Germline CDR1 SNHLY, CDR2 FYNNEI. The CDR3 DNA is TGTGCCAGCAGTGTGACGGGACAGGGCACCGAAAAACCCCTCCACTTT. Its protein product is CASSVTGQGTEKPLHF.

V gene TRBV6-6 combines with J gene TRBJ2-1; 11 bases line up with TRBD2. Per the germline V gene, CDR1 is MNHNY and CDR2 is SVGAGI (reference sequence). After removal of 6 bases from V and 7 bases from J, the junction contained 8 bases not matched to a gene. The CDR3 runs to 15 residues. CDR3: CASRGLADSWNEQFF. CDR3 nucleotide sequence: TGTGCCAGCAGGGGACTAGCGGACTCGTGGAATGAGCAGTTCTTC.

There are a few counts of this clonotype. V and J are TRBV15 and TRBJ2-2, with D maybe TRBD2 (6 bases). The CDR3 contains 19 residues. The V gene's germline CDR1 is LNHNV and CDR2 YYDKDF (reference sequence). V lost 1 base and J 2 bases, leaving 20 bases between the germline ends. This chain's CDR3 is CATSRVPPDYSPNTGELFF. Written as DNA, the CDR3 is TGTGCCACCAGCAGAGTGCCACCGGACTATTCTCCTAACACCGGGGAGCTGTTTTTT. Based on the CDR3 plus reference TRBV15 and TRBJ2-2, the full variable domain is DAMVIQNPRYQVTQFGKPVTLSCSQTLNHNVMYWYQQKSSQAPKLLFHYYDKDFNNEADTPDNFQSRRPNTSFCFLDIRSPGLGDTAMYLCATSRVPPDYSPNTGELFFGEGSRLTVL.

DNA of the CDR3: TGTGCCAGCACTTCTTCTCTAGCGGGAGACGTTAGCCGTACCTACGAGCAGTACTTC. As protein: CASTSSLAGDVSRTYEQYF. The chain links TRBV6-2 or TRBV6-3 to TRBJ2-7, with 10 bases aligning to TRBD2. Trimming at V came to 7 bases and at J to 2 bases, leaving 20 bases not matched to a gene. Germline lookup yields CDR1 MNHEY and CDR2 SVGEGT. The CDR3 runs to 19 residues.

This clonotype was seen more than once but under ten times. This chain connects TRBV6-1 to TRBJ2-5; 8 bases fit TRBD2. CDR1 is MNHNS and CDR2 is SASEGT in the germline V gene. The junction had 9 bases not matched to a gene; V was cut back by 7 bases and J by 5 bases. This CDR3 region has 14 residues. The CDR3 DNA reads as TGTGCCAGCACCCTACGGGGGGGCCGGGAGACCCAGTACTTC. Translated: CASTLRGGRETQYF.

The CDR3 reads CASSSWMGTGEGIYNEQFF. For the CDR3, the DNA is TGTGCCAGCAGCTCATGGATGGGTACAGGAGAGGGAATCTACAATGAGCAGTTCTTC. The chain is built from TRBV5-6 and TRBJ2-1, with D perhaps TRBD1 or TRBD2 (5 bases each). The germline gives CDR1 SGHDT, CDR2 YYEEEE. There are 19 residues in the CDR3. With 3 bases removed from V and 3 bases from J, the gap between germline ends came to 25 bases.

The gene calls are TRBV6-2 or TRBV6-3 and TRBJ1-1; D ambiguous. This CDR3 has 13 amino acids. Trimming stripped 0 bases from V and 11 bases from J, with 13 bases between. Germline V gene data show CDR1 as MNHEY and CDR2 as SVGEGT. CDR3 in DNA: TGTGCCAGCAGTTACTCCCCGGCTCCAAGGGCTTTCTTT. This gives the protein CASSYSPAPRAFF.

This clonotype was picked up a small number of times. The chain recombines TRBV30 with TRBJ1-1; D call uncertain. The V and J ends lost 5 bases and 1 base respectively, with 14 bases between them. Germline V lookup: CDR1 GTSNPN, CDR2 SVGIG (reference sequence). This CDR3 has 14 amino acids. The CDR3, as DNA: TGTGCCTGGCAGGCCCGGCGGCAGAACACTGAAGCTTTCTTT. Translating gives CAWQARRQNTEAFF.

The chain couples TRBV19 to TRBJ2-1, with D possibly TRBD2 on 6 matching bases. V shed 4 bases and J shed 4 bases, with 14 bases lying between them. This CDR3 has 15 residues. The germline V gene has CDR1 LNHDA and CDR2 SQIVND (reference sequence). The CDR3 protein is CASSKWVAAYNEQFF. CDR3 DNA sequence: TGTGCCAGTAGTAAGTGGGTAGCGGCGTACAATGAGCAGTTCTTC.

There are a few counts of this clonotype. This chain uses TRBV11-3 with TRBJ1-1, with a weak D call TRBD1 (6 bases). The germline gives CDR1 SGHNT, CDR2 YENEEA. Trimming stripped 7 bases from V and 2 bases from J, with 14 bases between. The CDR3 is 14 residues long. CDR3 protein: CASTMDSRNTEAFF. The CDR3 DNA reads as TGTGCCAGCACCATGGACAGTAGAAACACTGAAGCTTTCTTT. Based on the CDR3 plus reference TRBV11-3 and TRBJ1-1, the full variable domain is EAGVVQSPRYKIIEKKQPVAFWCNPISGHNTLYWYLQNLGQGPELLIRYENEEAVDDSQLPKDRFSAERLKGVDSTLKIQPAELGDSAVYLCASTMDSRNTEAFFGQGTRLTVV.

V gene TRBV5-1 combines with J gene TRBJ2-1; D is perhaps TRBD2 (6 bases). CDR1 and CDR2 from the germline V gene are SGHRS and YFSETQ. V gave up 6 bases and J gave up 5 bases, with 15 bases separating them. This CDR3 is 14 amino acids long. The CDR3 DNA reads as TGCGCCAGCAACGCCGGGACTTCCGACAATGAGCAGTTCTTC. Residues: CASNAGTSDNEQFF.

The CDR3 region has the DNA TGTGCCAGCAGCGGGACAGGGTTCAACACTGAAGCTTTCTTT. It specifies CASSGTGFNTEAFF. The chain carries TRBV5-6 and TRBJ1-1, with 9 bases matching TRBD1. V lost 4 bases, J lost 2 bases, and 3 bases stayed unmatched. The CDR3 covers 14 residues. Germline CDR1 is SGHDT and CDR2 is YYEEEE.

The chain joins TRBV20-1 to TRBJ2-7, with a possible D match to TRBD2 (5 bases). CDR3 length: 15 amino acids. Trimming removed 0 bases from V and 0 bases from J, with 12 bases in between. Germline V gene data show CDR1 as DFQATT and CDR2 as SNEGSKA (reference sequence). CDR3 in amino acids: CSARDQEDNSYEQYF. The CDR3 nucleotides are TGCAGTGCTAGAGATCAGGAGGATAACTCCTACGAGCAGTACTTC.

The chain is built from TRBV7-3 and TRBJ2-1; 8 bases line up with TRBD2. Germline V gives CDR1 SGHTA, CDR2 FQGTGA. CDR3 size: 16 residues. With 2 bases clipped from V and 6 bases from J, the junction kept 9 bases outside the gene matches. The CDR3 DNA is TGTGCCAGCAGCTTACTAGGTAGCGGGATCATCAATGAGCAGTTCTTC. Encoded protein: CASSLLGSGIINEQFF.

As to this clonotype: This may be a read error, as it is one base from a much larger clone. For the CDR3, the DNA is TGCGCCAGCAGTAAGGAAAGCTCAGATACGCAGTATTTT. This sequence encodes CASSKESSDTQYF. The chain recombines TRBV5-1 with TRBJ2-3; D gene unclear. The CDR3 is 13 amino acids. Trimming removed 5 bases at V and 4 bases at J, with 11 bases between. Germline CDR1 and CDR2: SGHRS and YFSETQ.

This clonotype was recorded a few times. V and J are TRBV5-1 and TRBJ2-2, with 8 bases aligning to TRBD2. Germline loops: CDR1 SGHRS, CDR2 YFSETQ. The CDR3 runs to 17 residues. Trimming cost V 2 bases and J 3 bases; bases outside gene matches: 9. The CDR3 loop is CASSFAILAGDTGELFF. The CDR3 DNA reads TGCGCCAGCAGCTTCGCGATCCTAGCGGGCGACACCGGGGAGCTGTTTTTT.